Listed below are T cell receptor beta chains from one sample, sequenced in a study of T-cell reconstitution after alpha-beta-depleted transplantation in children. One entry per CDR3 protein, called by TCRdb with MiXCR from the PCR reads. The sample lists 450,000 to 600,000 distinct CDR3 sequences; over 25% were seen once. Sample: PBMCs from the stem cell graft donor, taken from the stem cell graft. The receptors stem from a human donor who donated a stem cell graft to a child with aplastic anemia. Each CDR3 is given with its conserved first and last residue. A D gene is named only where the DNA matches it firmly. For some rows the clone size is stated as once, few or many, or as a class when expanded; others skip it.

d_call	v_call	clone_size	j_call	cdr3_nt	cdr3_aa
.	TRBV7-2	.	TRBJ2-5	TGTGCCAGCAGCGACGGCAGAACTAGCCACCAAGAGACCCAGTACTTC	CASSDGRTSHQETQYF
TRBD2	TRBV27	.	TRBJ2-1	TGTGCCAGCAGTCCCGCGGGACTAGCGGGAGTATGGAATGAGCAGTTCTTC	CASSPAGLAGVWNEQFF
.	TRBV27	.	TRBJ1-5	TGTGCCAGCAGTTTCGGAAGGCGGGGCGATCAGCCCCAGCATTTT	CASSFGRRGDQPQHF
TRBD1	TRBV12-3/TRBV12-4	.	TRBJ1-5	TGTGCCAGCATCGAACAGGGGTATAGCAATCAGCCCCAGCATTTT	CASIEQGYSNQPQHF
TRBD2	TRBV6-2/TRBV6-3	.	TRBJ2-1	TGTGCCAGCAGAGGGACTAGCGGAGTTGATCTCTTCTACAATGAGCAGTTCTTC	CASRGTSGVDLFYNEQFF
.	TRBV27	many	TRBJ1-1	TGTGCCAGCAGTTCGGTTATGAACACTGAAGCTTTCTTT	CASSSVMNTEAFF
.	TRBV5-4	.	TRBJ2-3	TGTGCCAGCAGCCTTGGGGATCCCACCACGCAGTATTTT	CASSLGDPTTQYF
TRBD1	TRBV5-5	few	TRBJ2-3	TGTGCCAGCAGCCGTACCGGGACAGCCACAGATACGCAGTATTTT	CASSRTGTATDTQYF
.	TRBV15	.	TRBJ2-5	TGTGCCACCAGCAGAGATTATAGGGCTTCGCGGGAGACCCAGTACTTC	CATSRDYRASRETQYF
.	TRBV12-3/TRBV12-4	.	TRBJ1-3	TGTGCCAGCAGCTCGGCGGGGTCATCTGGAAACACCATATATTTT	CASSSAGSSGNTIYF
TRBD2	TRBV19	.	TRBJ2-3	TGTGCCAGTAGTATCAGGCTAGCGGGAGGACTTAATACGCAGTATTTT	CASSIRLAGGLNTQYF
.	TRBV20-1	few	TRBJ2-6	TGCAGTGCTAGGGGGCCCGTGGGGGCCCCCTCTGGGGCCAACGTCCTGACTTTC	CSARGPVGAPSGANVLTF
TRBD1	TRBV20-1	few	TRBJ2-1	TGCAGTGCCTTAATGACAGGGAGCAATGAGCAGTTCTTC	CSALMTGSNEQFF
.	TRBV29-1	.	TRBJ2-3	TGCAGCGCCTACCGGGACTTCACAGATACGCAGTATTTT	CSAYRDFTDTQYF
.	TRBV7-8	few	TRBJ2-2	TGTGCCAGCACTAGATTAGCGGTCCTGAACACCGGGGAGCTGTTTTTT	CASTRLAVLNTGELFF
.	TRBV20-1	.	TRBJ1-3	TGCAGTGCCCCTGGGGGCCTAATCAGGGGAAGGGACACCATATATTTT	CSAPGGLIRGRDTIYF
TRBD2	TRBV5-1	.	TRBJ2-3	TGCGCCAGCAGCTTGGTAGCGGGGCACCTCACAGATACGCAGTATTTT	CASSLVAGHLTDTQYF
.	TRBV27	few	TRBJ1-3	TGTGCCAGCAGCGCCTCATTCGGACCTGGAAACACCATATATTTT	CASSASFGPGNTIYF
TRBD1	TRBV29-1	few	TRBJ1-2	TGCAGCGTTGAACGAGGGGGCGGCTACACCTTC	CSVERGGGYTF
TRBD2	TRBV7-2	.	TRBJ2-1	TGTGCCAGCAGCCCCTTATGGACGGGAGGGCCGAATGAGCAGTTCTTC	CASSPLWTGGPNEQFF
.	TRBV19	.	TRBJ2-3	TGTGCCAGCAGAGCCCAGGGGTCCACAGATACGCAGTATTTT	CASRAQGSTDTQYF
TRBD1	TRBV4-3	.	TRBJ1-5	TGCGCCAGCAGCCTAGGGACAGGGCTAAATCAGCCCCAGCATTTT	CASSLGTGLNQPQHF